This TCR beta chain is from a study of blood T cell repertoires in COVID-19. Per the germline V gene, CDR1 is SGHTA and CDR2 is FQGNSA. This CDR3 spans 14 amino acids. The trim removed 7 bases at V and 3 bases at J, leaving 6 bases unmatched. Sequenced by immunoSEQ multiplex PCR; TCRdb stores in-frame clones only, minus some. The sample has around 230,000 clones; around 83% are singletons. The chain uses TRBV7-2 and TRBJ2-7; 10 bases fit TRBD1. Specimen: peripheral blood. The TCR sequence derives from a woman older than 75 with acute or convalescent COVID-19. The CDR3 sequence is CASNPTGGGYEQYF. The CDR3 bases are TGTGCCAGCAACCCGACAGGGGGCGGCTACGAGCAGTACTTC.